One sample yielded the 9 T cell receptor beta chains listed below, sequenced in a study of T-cell memory formation after mild COVID-19. Each CDR3 protein gets one entry after TCRdb re-called the 5' RACE reads with MiXCR. The table records hundreds of thousands of distinct CDR3 sequences, roughly 20% of them present only once. Material for sequencing was PBMCs or a T cell subset sorted from them (not recorded which). Receptors were obtained from an adult woman who had mild COVID-19 (a few samples of this study predate the infection). Cell type and time point are not known.

This chain links TRBV12-3 or TRBV12-4 with TRBJ1-2; 10 bases align to TRBD1. V gave up 8 bases and J gave up 5 bases; unmatched junction bases: 5. The CDR3 has 13 residues. Here the CDR3 DNA reads TGTGCCAGCGCTCCGGGACAGGGGTATGGCTACACCTTC. This sequence encodes CASAPGQGYGYTF.

This clonotype came up a few times. The V and J genes are TRBV12-3 or TRBV12-4 and TRBJ2-7; D ambiguous. Trimming removed 6 bases from V and 1 base from J, with 13 bases in between. The CDR3 spans 14 residues. DNA of the CDR3: TGTGCCAGCAGCAGTCCACGTGGATCCTACGAGCAGTACTTC. Its protein product is CASSSPRGSYEQYF.

The CDR3, as DNA: TGTGCCAGCAGTCTCAGGGGGAGCGAGCAGTACTTC. This sequence encodes CASSLRGSEQYF. V gene TRBV6-5 combines with J gene TRBJ2-7, with 7 bases aligning to TRBD1. Germline values: CDR1 MNHEY, CDR2 SVGAGI. J lost 6 bases, V lost 5 bases, and 4 bases had no gene match. The CDR3 contains 12 residues.

The chain links TRBV7-8 to TRBJ2-2; tentatively, D is TRBD2 (5 bases). The germline V gene encodes CDR1 SGHVS and CDR2 FQNEAQ. The ends were cut back, 2 bases at V and 7 bases at J, with 11 bases in the middle. The CDR3 length is 14 residues. The CDR3 spells CASSLPPSGGELFF. The CDR3 bases are TGTGCCAGCAGCTTACCCCCGAGCGGCGGGGAGCTGTTTTTT.

This clonotype was counted ten times or more. The rearrangement joins TRBV20-1 to TRBJ2-6; no clear D gene. CDR3 size: 14 residues. The germline gives CDR1 DFQATT, CDR2 SNEGSKA (reference sequence). V shed 6 bases and J shed 2 bases, with 11 bases lying between them. The CDR3: CSAPPVAGANVLTF. The CDR3 DNA reads as TGCAGTGCCCCCCCGGTCGCTGGGGCCAACGTCCTGACTTTC.

The V and J genes are TRBV11-1 and TRBJ2-2, with 12 bases that match TRBD2. The CDR3 loop spans 17 amino acids. Trimming removed 5 bases from V and 7 bases from J; junction bases left unmatched: 11. Germline-derived CDR1 and CDR2 are SGHAT and FQDESV (reference sequence). CDR3 amino acids: CASSRATSGSYSGELFF. As DNA, the CDR3 is TGTGCCAGCAGCCGGGCGACTAGCGGGAGTTATAGCGGGGAGCTGTTTTTT.

This clonotype was recorded many times. The V gene is TRBV30, the J gene TRBJ2-5; TRBD1 might be the D (5 bases). Germline lookup yields CDR1 GTSNPN and CDR2 SVGIG (reference sequence). This CDR3 contains 13 residues. The V end lost 0 bases, the J end lost 3 bases, and 8 bases lay between the germline ends. For the CDR3, the DNA is TGTGCCTGGAGTGTACGACAGAAAGAGACCCAGTACTTC. Amino acid sequence: CAWSVRQKETQYF.

The V and J genes are TRBV20-1 and TRBJ1-4; the match to TRBD1 covers 9 bases. The CDR3 is 14 residues long. The V gene end was trimmed by 6 bases and the J gene end by 4 bases; junction bases not matched to a gene: 6. Germline lookup yields CDR1 DFQATT and CDR2 SNEGSKA (reference sequence). CDR3 nucleotides: TGCAGTGCGGCCTCGACAGGGGGTAATGAAAAACTGTTTTTT. It yields the protein CSAASTGGNEKLFF.

The V and J genes are TRBV20-1 and TRBJ1-4; tentatively, D is TRBD1 (5 bases). V lost 4 bases to trimming and J lost 4 bases, with 13 bases between them. Looked up from germline, CDR1 is DFQATT and CDR2 is SNEGSKA (reference sequence). This CDR3 is built from 14 residues. The CDR3 nucleotides are TGCAGTGCTATGGTGTGGCAGGGTAATGAAAAACTGTTTTTT. The encoded protein is CSAMVWQGNEKLFF.